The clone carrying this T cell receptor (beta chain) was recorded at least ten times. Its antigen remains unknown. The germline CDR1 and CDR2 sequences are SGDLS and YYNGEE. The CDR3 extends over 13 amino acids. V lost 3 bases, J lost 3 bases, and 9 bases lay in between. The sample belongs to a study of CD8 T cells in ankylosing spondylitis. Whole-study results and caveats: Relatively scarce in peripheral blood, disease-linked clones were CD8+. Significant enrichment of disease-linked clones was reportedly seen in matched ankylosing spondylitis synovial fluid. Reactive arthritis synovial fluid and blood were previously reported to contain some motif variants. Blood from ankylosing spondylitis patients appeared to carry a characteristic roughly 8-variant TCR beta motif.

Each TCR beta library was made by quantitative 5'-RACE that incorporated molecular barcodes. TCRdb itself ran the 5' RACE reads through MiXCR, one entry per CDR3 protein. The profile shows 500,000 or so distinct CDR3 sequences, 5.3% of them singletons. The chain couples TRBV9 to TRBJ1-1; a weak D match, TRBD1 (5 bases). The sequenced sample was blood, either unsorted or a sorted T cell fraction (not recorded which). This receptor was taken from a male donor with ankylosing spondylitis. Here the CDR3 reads CASSGSGDTEAFF. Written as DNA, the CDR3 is TGTGCCAGCAGCGGTTCGGGGGACACTGAAGCTTTCTTT.